What follows is one T cell receptor (beta chain) and its context. CDR3 size: 13 residues. The V gene end was trimmed by 0 bases and the J gene end by 14 bases; junction bases not matched to a gene: 6. The data were taken from a study of blood T cell repertoires in COVID-19. In the study overall: The origin of the acute and convalescent COVID-19 samples was the United States, Italy and Spain.

Repertoires were generated with immunoSEQ multiplex PCR, while TCRdb's copy carries only in-frame clones and drops some. The table includes about 210,000 clones, around 80% detected once. The chain links TRBV12-3 or TRBV12-4 to TRBJ2-1, with 8 bases matching TRBD2. The sequence was collected from a woman aged 40 to 55 with acute or convalescent COVID-19. The specimen was peripheral blood. This CDR3 reads CASSLAFPGREFF. DNA for the CDR3: TGTGCCAGCAGTTTAGCCTTCCCCGGGAGGGAGTTCTTC.